Only a few counts were recorded for the clone carrying this TCR beta chain. What it binds is not known. Quantitative 5'-RACE with molecular barcodes produced the TCR beta libraries. MiXCR was run by TCRdb on the 5' RACE reads, yielding one entry per CDR3 protein. The repertoire holds approximately 540,000 distinct CDR3 sequences, with roughly 13% as singletons. The data were obtained in a study of CD8 T cells in ankylosing spondylitis. Study-level points and caveats: In peripheral blood, disease-linked CD8+ clones occurred at relatively low frequencies. Significantly higher representation of disease-linked clones was reported for matched ankylosing spondylitis synovial fluid. There was a TCR beta motif, made of fewer than 10 highly homologous variants, that appeared characteristic of ankylosing spondylitis blood.

This CDR3 has 15 residues. V shed 3 bases, J shed 7 bases, and the junction held 6 bases outside the gene matches. The germline CDR1 and CDR2 sequences are SGHVS and FQNEAQ. V is TRBV7-8 and J is TRBJ1-5; 10 nucleotides align to TRBD1. Sample: blood, either unsorted or a sorted T cell fraction (not recorded which). The TCR sequence derives from a male donor with ankylosing spondylitis. The CDR3 protein is CASSFSATGGQPQHF. Here the CDR3 DNA reads TGTGCCAGCAGCTTCTCCGCGACAGGGGGCCAGCCCCAGCATTTT.